Listed below are T cell receptor beta chains from one sample, sequenced in a study of blood T cell repertoires in COVID-19. Repertoires were generated with immunoSEQ multiplex PCR, while TCRdb's copy carries only in-frame clones and drops some. The sample lists over 150,000 clones, about 89% seen once, with less than 0.6% in the top ten. The sample consisted of peripheral blood. The receptors were gathered from a man aged 45 to 65 with acute or convalescent COVID-19. Both conserved end residues are part of each CDR3. A D gene is named only where the DNA matches it firmly. Clone size is not always given. Where it is, it says once, few, many or a class for expanded clones.

cdr3_aa: CASSRFPPIRSNQPQHF
cdr3_nt: TGTGCCAGCAGCCGATTTCCCCCGATCAGAAGCAATCAGCCCCAGCATTTT
d_call: .
j_call: TRBJ1-5
v_call: TRBV5-8
clone_size: once

cdr3_aa: CASSTQGQPNNEQFF
cdr3_nt: TGTGCCAGCTCAACCCAGGGTCAACCTAACAATGAGCAGTTCTTC
d_call: .
j_call: TRBJ2-1
v_call: TRBV18
clone_size: .

cdr3_aa: CSVARTDTDTQYF
cdr3_nt: TGCAGCGTTGCGAGGACAGACACAGATACGCAGTATTTT
d_call: .
j_call: TRBJ2-3
v_call: TRBV29-1
clone_size: .

cdr3_aa: CASSPQDGSSGNTIYF
cdr3_nt: TGTGCCAGCTCACCCCAGGACGGGAGCTCTGGAAACACCATATATTTT
d_call: .
j_call: TRBJ1-3
v_call: TRBV18
clone_size: .

cdr3_aa: CASSTRGDEQYF
cdr3_nt: TGTGCCAGCAGCACCAGGGGGGACGAGCAGTACTTC
d_call: .
j_call: TRBJ2-7
v_call: TRBV7-9
clone_size: .

cdr3_aa: CASSDVEGALNTEAFF
cdr3_nt: TGTGCCAGCAGTGATGTAGAGGGGGCTTTGAACACTGAAGCTTTCTTT
d_call: TRBD1
j_call: TRBJ1-1
v_call: TRBV2
clone_size: .

cdr3_aa: CASSQIRETEAFF
cdr3_nt: TGTGCCAGCAGCCAAATTAGGGAGACTGAAGCTTTCTTT
d_call: .
j_call: TRBJ1-1
v_call: TRBV16
clone_size: .

cdr3_aa: CASSLGGQLNYGYTF
cdr3_nt: TGTGCCAGCAGCTTAGGGGGACAGCTCAACTATGGCTACACCTTC
d_call: TRBD1
j_call: TRBJ1-2
v_call: TRBV7-2
clone_size: .

cdr3_aa: CASSYSPGQGLGEQFF
cdr3_nt: TGTGCCAGCAGTTACTCCCCGGGACAGGGATTAGGTGAGCAGTTCTTC
d_call: TRBD1
j_call: TRBJ2-1
v_call: TRBV6-6
clone_size: once

cdr3_aa: CASSLGGGFAGELFF
cdr3_nt: TGCGCCAGCAGCTTGGGGGGAGGTTTCGCCGGGGAGCTGTTTTTT
d_call: .
j_call: TRBJ2-2
v_call: TRBV5-1
clone_size: .

cdr3_aa: CASSYWGVIQPQHF
cdr3_nt: TGTGCCAGCAGTTACTGGGGGGTAATTCAGCCCCAGCATTTT
d_call: .
j_call: TRBJ1-5
v_call: TRBV6-2/TRBV6-3
clone_size: .

cdr3_aa: CASSLTDYNSPLHF
cdr3_nt: TGTGCCAGCAGCTTAACAGATTATAATTCACCCCTCCACTTT
d_call: .
j_call: TRBJ1-6
v_call: TRBV7-9
clone_size: .

cdr3_aa: CASSSSRGEGTDTQYF
cdr3_nt: TGTGCCAGCAGCTCGTCGCGGGGGGAGGGGACAGATACGCAGTATTTT
d_call: TRBD2
j_call: TRBJ2-3
v_call: TRBV7-9
clone_size: .

cdr3_aa: CASRPWGENGELFF
cdr3_nt: TGTGCCAGTAGACCCTGGGGGGAGAACGGGGAGCTGTTTTTT
d_call: .
j_call: TRBJ2-2
v_call: TRBV19
clone_size: .

cdr3_aa: CASRTRTGTHGNTIYF
cdr3_nt: TGTGCCAGTAGAACCAGGACAGGGACTCATGGAAACACCATATATTTT
d_call: TRBD1
j_call: TRBJ1-3
v_call: TRBV19
clone_size: .

cdr3_aa: CASGGEGVGDTQYF
cdr3_nt: TGTGCCAGTGGAGGGGAGGGAGTTGGAGATACGCAGTATTTT
d_call: TRBD2
j_call: TRBJ2-3
v_call: TRBV9
clone_size: .

cdr3_aa: CASSLRVSTNNEQFF
cdr3_nt: TGTGCCAGCAGCTTGCGGGTCTCAACGAACAATGAGCAGTTCTTC
d_call: .
j_call: TRBJ2-1
v_call: TRBV5-4
clone_size: .

cdr3_aa: CASSHRTSGRLDTQYF
cdr3_nt: TGTGCCAGCAGCCACAGGACTAGCGGGAGGTTAGATACGCAGTATTTT
d_call: TRBD2
j_call: TRBJ2-3
v_call: TRBV11-2
clone_size: once

cdr3_aa: CASSPGGSVGDYGYTF
cdr3_nt: TGTGCCAGCTCACCTGGAGGTAGTGTGGGCGACTATGGCTACACCTTC
d_call: .
j_call: TRBJ1-2
v_call: TRBV18
clone_size: .

cdr3_aa: CASSERSSYNSPLHF
cdr3_nt: TGCGCCAGCAGCGAGCGGAGCTCCTATAATTCACCCCTCCACTTT
d_call: .
j_call: TRBJ1-6
v_call: TRBV5-1
clone_size: .

cdr3_aa: CASRTNTRLAYTGELFF
cdr3_nt: TGTGCCAGCAGGACAAACACGCGACTAGCGTACACCGGGGAGCTGTTTTTT
d_call: TRBD2
j_call: TRBJ2-2
v_call: TRBV7-8
clone_size: .

cdr3_aa: CASSLGDSTEAFF
cdr3_nt: TGTGCCAGCAGCTTAGGGGACAGCACTGAAGCTTTCTTT
d_call: TRBD1
j_call: TRBJ1-1
v_call: TRBV11-2
clone_size: .

cdr3_aa: CASSPGTDEKLFF
cdr3_nt: TGTGCCAGCAGCCCAGGGACAGATGAAAAACTGTTTTTT
d_call: TRBD1
j_call: TRBJ1-4
v_call: TRBV9
clone_size: .

cdr3_aa: CASSYGRDTEAFF
cdr3_nt: TGTGCCAGCAGTTACGGCCGGGACACTGAAGCTTTCTTT
d_call: .
j_call: TRBJ1-1
v_call: TRBV6-2/TRBV6-3
clone_size: .

cdr3_aa: CASSQEIQGGEKLFF
cdr3_nt: TGTGCCAGCAGCCAAGAGATCCAGGGAGGAGAAAAACTGTTTTTT
d_call: .
j_call: TRBJ1-4
v_call: TRBV3-1/TRBV3-2
clone_size: few

cdr3_aa: CASSLAGRDEKLFF
cdr3_nt: TGTGCCAGCAGCTTGGCCGGCAGGGATGAAAAACTGTTTTTT
d_call: .
j_call: TRBJ1-4
v_call: TRBV5-4
clone_size: once

cdr3_aa: CASSMTLNTEAFF
cdr3_nt: TGTGCCAGCAGCATGACACTGAACACTGAAGCTTTCTTT
d_call: .
j_call: TRBJ1-1
v_call: TRBV6-2/TRBV6-3
clone_size: .

cdr3_aa: CSVEVGGSGNTIYF
cdr3_nt: TGCAGCGTCGAGGTGGGGGGCTCTGGAAACACCATATATTTT
d_call: .
j_call: TRBJ1-3
v_call: TRBV29-1
clone_size: .

cdr3_aa: CSVQTGPDTQYF
cdr3_nt: TGCAGCGTGCAGACAGGGCCAGATACGCAGTATTTT
d_call: TRBD1
j_call: TRBJ2-3
v_call: TRBV29-1
clone_size: .

cdr3_aa: CSVAREGEGNTIYF
cdr3_nt: TGCAGCGTTGCCAGGGAAGGCGAAGGAAACACCATATATTTT
d_call: .
j_call: TRBJ1-3
v_call: TRBV29-1
clone_size: once

cdr3_aa: CASSPQQNYGYTF
cdr3_nt: TGTGCCAGCAGTCCTCAACAAAACTATGGCTACACCTTC
d_call: .
j_call: TRBJ1-2
v_call: TRBV12-3/TRBV12-4
clone_size: .

cdr3_aa: CASGVAGAAQPQHF
cdr3_nt: TGTGCCAGCGGAGTCGCGGGGGCGGCTCAGCCCCAGCATTTT
d_call: .
j_call: TRBJ1-5
v_call: TRBV28
clone_size: once

cdr3_aa: CASSQLAPVFPGDSPLHF
cdr3_nt: TGTGCCAGCAGTCAACTTGCCCCGGTTTTTCCCGGGGATTCACCCCTCCACTTT
d_call: .
j_call: TRBJ1-6
v_call: TRBV27
clone_size: .

cdr3_aa: CASSSPFGEDEQFF
cdr3_nt: TGTGCCAGCAGCTCCCCCTTCGGGGAGGATGAGCAGTTCTTC
d_call: .
j_call: TRBJ2-1
v_call: TRBV11-3
clone_size: .

cdr3_aa: CSASWFKRFSYNEQFF
cdr3_nt: TGCAGTGCTAGTTGGTTCAAGCGATTCTCCTACAATGAGCAGTTCTTC
d_call: .
j_call: TRBJ2-1
v_call: TRBV20-1
clone_size: .

cdr3_aa: CASSKRQTDTQYF
cdr3_nt: TGTGCCAGCAGCAAAAGACAGACAGATACGCAGTATTTT
d_call: .
j_call: TRBJ2-3
v_call: TRBV12-3/TRBV12-4
clone_size: .

cdr3_aa: CASSPGRTSGSSYNEQFF
cdr3_nt: TGTGCCAGCAGCCCTGGGCGGACTAGCGGGAGCTCCTACAATGAGCAGTTCTTC
d_call: TRBD2
j_call: TRBJ2-1
v_call: TRBV11-2
clone_size: .

cdr3_aa: CASSSNPRGQGKIVAQYF
cdr3_nt: TGTGCCAGCAGTTCCAACCCGCGGGGACAGGGCAAAATAGTGGCCCAGTACTTC
d_call: TRBD1
j_call: TRBJ2-5
v_call: TRBV28
clone_size: .

cdr3_aa: CASSEGGGRYQPQHF
cdr3_nt: TGTGCCAGCAGTGAAGGAGGGGGCCGGTATCAGCCCCAGCATTTT
d_call: TRBD1
j_call: TRBJ1-5
v_call: TRBV6-1
clone_size: .

cdr3_aa: CASSPFSGKGNTIYF
cdr3_nt: TGTGCCAGCAGCCCCTTTTCAGGGAAGGGAAACACCATATATTTT
d_call: .
j_call: TRBJ1-3
v_call: TRBV3-1/TRBV3-2
clone_size: .

cdr3_aa: CATATTLGDTQYF
cdr3_nt: TGTGCCACCGCGACTACTCTCGGGGATACGCAGTATTTT
d_call: .
j_call: TRBJ2-3
v_call: TRBV19
clone_size: .

cdr3_aa: CASSHHPGTSRSFNEQFF
cdr3_nt: TGCGCCAGCAGCCACCACCCGGGGACTAGCCGGAGTTTTAATGAGCAGTTCTTC
d_call: TRBD2
j_call: TRBJ2-1
v_call: TRBV4-1
clone_size: .

cdr3_aa: CASSRTVAKNIQYF
cdr3_nt: TGTGCCAGCAGTCGGACAGTAGCCAAAAACATTCAGTACTTC
d_call: .
j_call: TRBJ2-4
v_call: TRBV6-2/TRBV6-3
clone_size: once

cdr3_aa: CSASSPNQPQHF
cdr3_nt: TGCAGTGCTAGTTCTCCTAATCAGCCCCAGCATTTT
d_call: .
j_call: TRBJ1-5
v_call: TRBV20-1
clone_size: .

cdr3_aa: CASRNRGLDTEAFF
cdr3_nt: TGTGCCAGTAGAAACAGGGGGCTGGACACTGAAGCTTTCTTT
d_call: TRBD1
j_call: TRBJ1-1
v_call: TRBV19
clone_size: once

cdr3_aa: CAIRRTGLATEAFF
cdr3_nt: TGTGCCATCAGGAGAACAGGGCTGGCGACTGAAGCTTTCTTT
d_call: .
j_call: TRBJ1-1
v_call: TRBV10-3
clone_size: .

cdr3_aa: CASSQSVAGVGGEQYF
cdr3_nt: TGTGCCAGCAGCCAATCGGTAGCGGGCGTTGGGGGGGAGCAGTACTTC
d_call: TRBD2
j_call: TRBJ2-7
v_call: TRBV3-1/TRBV3-2
clone_size: once

cdr3_aa: CANSYGSGRDTQYF
cdr3_nt: TGTGCCAACAGTTACGGTTCGGGGAGGGATACGCAGTATTTT
d_call: .
j_call: TRBJ2-3
v_call: TRBV6-5
clone_size: .

cdr3_aa: CASSLSTTSGRVNTQYF
cdr3_nt: TGTGCCAGCAGCTTATCAACCACCTCGGGCAGGGTTAATACGCAGTATTTT
d_call: .
j_call: TRBJ2-3
v_call: TRBV13
clone_size: .

cdr3_aa: CASSLVGAAGANVLTF
cdr3_nt: TGCGCCAGCAGCTTGGTGGGGGCAGCTGGGGCCAACGTCCTGACTTTC
d_call: .
j_call: TRBJ2-6
v_call: TRBV5-1
clone_size: .

cdr3_aa: CASQEGALDEQFF
cdr3_nt: TGTGCCAGCCAAGAGGGAGCCCTCGATGAGCAGTTCTTC
d_call: .
j_call: TRBJ2-1
v_call: TRBV28
clone_size: .